The sample holds a few counts of the clone carrying this T cell receptor (beta chain). Antigen: not known. This record comes from a study of T-cell memory formation after mild COVID-19. Overall study findings and caveats: Specificity for SARS-CoV-2 was not confirmed among the second-wave clones peaking on day 37.

TCRdb itself ran the 5' RACE reads through MiXCR, one entry per CDR3 protein. The sample holds roughly 280,000 distinct CDR3 sequences, approximately 7.6% seen once. V shed 3 bases and J 2 bases; nucleotides not matched to a gene: 9. The length of the CDR3 is 18 residues. Germline values: CDR1 SGHKS, CDR2 YYEKEE (reference sequence). This clonotype was obtained from a man aged 18-30 years who had mild COVID-19 (a few samples of this study predate the infection). Cell type and time point are not known. The rearrangement uses TRBV5-5 and TRBJ2-6; the match to TRBD1 covers 9 bases. The material sequenced was PBMCs or a T cell subset sorted from them (not recorded which). The CDR3 reads CASSSKTGGSAGANVLTF. In DNA, the CDR3 is TGTGCCAGCAGCTCCAAGACAGGGGGTAGTGCTGGGGCCAACGTCCTGACTTTC.